The 10 T cell receptor beta chains in this list originate from one sample, sequenced in a study of memory CD4+ T cells and cytomegalovirus serostatus. Single viable CD3+CD4+CD8-CD45RO+ cells were sorted as the memory CD4+ T cells. Libraries were prepared by immunoSEQ multiplex PCR; TCRdb keeps only in-frame clonotypes and omits some of them. The sample records 45,000 to 65,000 clones, around 80% being singletons. Sequenced material: memory CD4+ T cells from blood. The receptors come from an adult in good health and CMV-seropositive.

The chain recombines TRBV28 with TRBJ2-7; 9 bases match TRBD2. This CDR3 comprises 14 residues. With V trimmed by 7 bases and J by 1 base, 5 bases remained unmatched. Per germline, CDR1 MDHEN and CDR2 SYDVKM. The chain's CDR3 is CASMTSGPSYEQYF. DNA of the CDR3: TGTGCCAGCATGACTAGCGGCCCATCCTACGAGCAGTACTTC.

V gene TRBV5-5 combines with J gene TRBJ2-5; tentatively, D is TRBD1 (6 bases). V lost 4 bases to trimming and J lost 6 bases, with 22 bases between them. The V gene's germline CDR1 is SGHKS and CDR2 YYEKEE (reference sequence). The CDR3 length is 16 residues. The CDR3 here is CASSLSLRGTIQTQYF. The CDR3 DNA is TGTGCCAGCAGCCTATCCCTTAGGGGGACGATACAGACCCAGTACTTC.

The V call is TRBV19, the J call TRBJ2-7, with 10 bases aligning to TRBD1. V was clipped by 7 bases and J by 4 bases; unmatched bases: 4. The CDR3 consists of 13 residues. Per germline, CDR1 LNHDA and CDR2 SQIVND (reference sequence). CDR3 amino acids: CASKGTGAYEQYF. The CDR3 region has the DNA TGTGCCAGTAAGGGGACAGGGGCTTACGAGCAGTACTTC.

The chain uses TRBV7-3 and TRBJ1-6; 9 nucleotides agree with TRBD1. The germline gives CDR1 SGHTA, CDR2 FQGTGA. J lost 7 bases, V lost 4 bases, and 2 bases had no gene match. CDR3 length equals 14 residues. The chain's CDR3 is CASSSGTGNSPLHF. CDR3 bases: TGTGCCAGCAGCTCCGGGACAGGGAATTCACCCCTCCACTTT.

The count of this clone is one. The chain links TRBV10-3 to TRBJ2-3; no reliable D call. CDR3 size: 12 residues. Germline V gives CDR1 ENHRY, CDR2 SYGVKD. The V end lost 2 bases, the J end lost 6 bases, and 6 bases lay between the germline ends. The CDR3 here is CAISERRDTQYF. Written as DNA, the CDR3 is TGTGCCATCAGTGAGCGGCGGGATACGCAGTATTTT.

The CDR3 coding sequence is TGTGCCAGCAGTCCTAATGCCAGGGGGAAGGCGGAGACCCAGTACTTC. As protein: CASSPNARGKAETQYF. The chain has TRBV28 and TRBJ2-5; 7 bases fit TRBD1. The CDR3 totals 16 residues. V shed 5 bases, J shed 5 bases, and the junction held 14 bases outside the gene matches. The germline V gene has CDR1 MDHEN and CDR2 SYDVKM.

The chain carries TRBV5-6 and TRBJ2-5; 10 bases are shared with TRBD2. J gave up 4 bases and V 2 bases, and 11 bases lay outside the gene matches. The V gene's germline CDR1 is SGHDT and CDR2 YYEEEE. The CDR3 consists of 17 residues. CDR3 DNA: TGTGCCAGCAGCTTTAACGTACTAGCGGGGAAACGAGAGACCCAGTACTTC. Its protein product is CASSFNVLAGKRETQYF.

The rearrangement uses TRBV28 and TRBJ2-7; TRBD2 might be the D (6 bases). The CDR3 spans 14 residues. The germline V and J ends were trimmed by 4 bases and 0 bases, with 10 bases remaining between them. Germline CDR1 is MDHEN and CDR2 is SYDVKM. CDR3 coding DNA: TGTGCCAGCAGTTCGGCGGGGCTCTCCTACGAGCAGTACTTC. It is translated as CASSSAGLSYEQYF. Looking up the rest from reference TRBV28 and TRBJ2-7 gives the full variable domain: DVKVTQSSRYLVKRTGEKVFLECVQDMDHENMFWYRQDPGLGLRLIYFSYDVKMKEKGDIPEGYSVSREKKERFSLILESASTNQTSMYLCASSSAGLSYEQYFGPGTRLTVT.

The chain carries TRBV9 and TRBJ2-5; D is perhaps TRBD1 (7 bases). V lost 7 bases to trimming and J lost 4 bases, with 32 bases between them. Germline V lookup: CDR1 SGDLS, CDR2 YYNGEE. This CDR3 region has 19 residues. The CDR3 loop is CASPLRDRDREASLETQYF. The CDR3 DNA reads as TGTGCCAGCCCCTTAAGAGATAGAGACAGGGAGGCGTCCCTAGAGACCCAGTACTTC.

The rearrangement links TRBV2 to TRBJ1-2; possible D gene TRBD1, 5 bases. In germline, CDR1 is SNHLY, CDR2 FYNNEI. V was pared by 1 base and J by 4 bases, with 13 bases between. The CDR3 has 15 residues. The CDR3 DNA follows: TGTGCCAGCAGTGAAGGGGGCTTTGAGGGCTATGGCTACACCTTC. Translated, it gives CASSEGGFEGYGYTF.